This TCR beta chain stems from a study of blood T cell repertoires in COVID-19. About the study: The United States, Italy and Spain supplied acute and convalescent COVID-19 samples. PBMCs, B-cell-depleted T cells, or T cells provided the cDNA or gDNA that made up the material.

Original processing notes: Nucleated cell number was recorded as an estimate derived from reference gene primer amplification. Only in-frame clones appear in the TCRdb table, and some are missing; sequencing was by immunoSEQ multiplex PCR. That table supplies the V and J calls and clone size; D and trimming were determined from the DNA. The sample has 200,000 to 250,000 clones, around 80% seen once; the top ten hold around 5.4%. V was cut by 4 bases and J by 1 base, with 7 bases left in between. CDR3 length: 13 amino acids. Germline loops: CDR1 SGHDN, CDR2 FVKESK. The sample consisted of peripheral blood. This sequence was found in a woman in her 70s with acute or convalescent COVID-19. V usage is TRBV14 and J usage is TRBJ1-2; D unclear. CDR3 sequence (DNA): TGTGCCAGCAGCCCCGGTCGTAACTATGGCTACACCTTC. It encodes CASSPGRNYGYTF.